A single sample gave rise to the 15 T cell receptor beta chains below, sequenced in a study of blood T cell repertoires in COVID-19. Sequencing used immunoSEQ multiplex PCR; TCRdb keeps in-frame clones, though not all of them. This sample yields approximately 170,000 clones, of which under 85% are seen a single time; 10% to 15% belongs to the top ten. Input material: peripheral blood. These receptors all come from a man between 65 and 85 years old who had recovered from COVID-19.

The J gene is TRBJ1-5, the V gene TRBV29-1; 11 nucleotides agree with TRBD1. Germline-derived CDR1 and CDR2 are SQVTM and ANQGSEA. This CDR3 has 14 amino acids. Unmatched junction bases numbered 3, after V lost 2 bases and J lost 6 bases. CDR3 DNA sequence: TGCAGCGTTGAACTTGGGACAGGGGGTCAGCCCCAGCATTTT. It specifies CSVELGTGGQPQHF.

The chain recombines TRBV19 with TRBJ2-7; D perhaps matches TRBD1 (6 bases). The CDR3 totals 15 residues. V was trimmed by 6 bases and J by 5 bases, leaving 20 bases between them. Germline V lookup: CDR1 LNHDA, CDR2 SQIVND (reference sequence). As DNA, the CDR3 is TGTGCCAGTAGGGAAACAGGACAGACCGCCGACGAGCAGTACTTC. The encoded protein is CASRETGQTADEQYF.

This clone occurred once. The chain is built from TRBV7-8 and TRBJ1-2; the D gene is possibly TRBD1 (5 bases). This CDR3 is 15 amino acids long. Germline CDR1 SGHVS, CDR2 FQNEAQ. V dropped 1 base and J dropped 4 bases, with 13 bases sitting between them. This CDR3 reads CASSLEARESYGYTF. For the CDR3, the DNA is TGTGCCAGCAGCTTAGAAGCCAGGGAATCCTATGGCTACACCTTC.

The V call is TRBV3-1 (or the pseudogene TRBV3-2), the J call TRBJ2-7, with TRBD2 identical over 8 bases. The CDR3 is made up of 15 amino acids. In germline, CDR1 is LGHDT, CDR2 YNNKEL (reference sequence). Unmatched junction bases numbered 5, after V lost 4 bases and J lost 0 bases. The chain's CDR3 is CASSLGAGGSYEQYF. The CDR3 DNA follows: TGTGCCAGCAGCCTCGGCGCGGGAGGCTCCTACGAGCAGTACTTC.

The chain couples TRBV11-3 to TRBJ1-2, with a weak D call TRBD1 (6 bases). The germline V gene encodes CDR1 SGHNT and CDR2 YENEEA. CDR3 length: 15 residues. The V end lost 2 bases, the J end lost 5 bases, and 15 bases lay between the germline ends. CDR3 in DNA: TGTGCCAGCAGCTTACGTACGGACAGCCTATATGGCTACACCTTC. Protein: CASSLRTDSLYGYTF. Variable domain in full (rest from reference TRBV11-3 and TRBJ1-2): EAGVVQSPRYKIIEKKQPVAFWCNPISGHNTLYWYLQNLGQGPELLIRYENEEAVDDSQLPKDRFSAERLKGVDSTLKIQPAELGDSAVYLCASSLRTDSLYGYTFGSGTRLTVV.

Here the CDR3 DNA reads TGTGCCAGCAGCTCCGGACTAGCGGGAGCCCATGAGCAGTTCTTC. It specifies CASSSGLAGAHEQFF. The chain recombines TRBV7-8 with TRBJ2-1; 13 positions match TRBD2. The CDR3 has 15 residues. V was pared by 4 bases and J by 8 bases, with 5 bases of the junction left unmatched. CDR1 and CDR2 (germline): SGHVS, FQNEAQ. Using reference TRBV7-8 and TRBJ2-1 for the parts outside the CDR3, the full variable domain is GAGVSQSPRYKVAKRGQDVALRCDPISGHVSLFWYQQALGQGPEFLTYFQNEAQLDKSGLPSDRFFAERPEGSVSTLKIQRTQQEDSAVYLCASSSGLAGAHEQFFGPGTRLTVL.

CDR3 sequence reads: CAWGTGGKYEQYF. CDR3 nucleotide sequence: TGTGCCTGGGGGACAGGGGGCAAGTACGAGCAGTACTTC. The chain is built from TRBV30 and TRBJ2-7; 12 bases fit TRBD1. V shed 5 bases and J 4 bases; nucleotides not matched to a gene: 3. There are 13 residues in the CDR3. Looked up from germline, CDR1 is GTSNPN and CDR2 is SVGIG (reference sequence).

This clone was seen only a few times. The V call is TRBV6-5, the J call TRBJ2-1; TRBD2 might be the D (5 bases). V was clipped by 2 bases and J by 6 bases, with 5 bases between them. The CDR3 is made up of 12 amino acids. Germline V gene lookup returns CDR1 MNHEY and CDR2 SVGAGI. CDR3 nucleotides: TGTGCCAGCAGTTACGAGGGCAATGAGCAGTTCTTC. It codes for CASSYEGNEQFF.

V is TRBV5-6 and J is TRBJ2-1, with 11 bases lining up with TRBD2. Germline V gives CDR1 SGHDT, CDR2 YYEEEE. CDR3 length equals 16 residues. Trimming cost V 0 bases and J 7 bases; bases outside gene matches: 6. This chain's CDR3 is CASSLVLAGDGNEQFF. The CDR3 DNA follows: TGTGCCAGCAGCTTGGTACTAGCGGGAGACGGTAATGAGCAGTTCTTC.

The rearrangement joins TRBV11-2 to TRBJ2-3; TRBD1 agrees at 8 bases. The junction had 3 bases not matched to a gene; V was cut back by 3 bases and J by 4 bases. The CDR3 contains 14 residues. In germline, CDR1 is SGHAT, CDR2 FQNNGV. CDR3 protein: CASSFDRGADTQYF. As DNA, the CDR3 is TGTGCCAGCAGCTTTGACAGGGGCGCAGATACGCAGTATTTT. The variable domain in full, with the rest retrieved from reference TRBV11-2 and TRBJ2-3, is EAGVAQSPRYKIIEKRQSVAFWCNPISGHATLYWYQQILGQGPKLLIQFQNNGVVDDSQLPKDRFSAERLKGVDSTLKIQPAKLEDSAVYLCASSFDRGADTQYFGPGTRLTVL.

The J gene is TRBJ2-2, the V gene TRBV21-1; the table's D gene call, TRBD2, was not cross checked with the DNA. TRBV21-1 is labeled a pseudogene. The CDR3 has 15 amino acids. For the CDR3, the DNA is TGTGCCAGCAGCAAATCCCACTCGGACACCGGGGAGCTGTTTTTT. Its translation: CASSKSHSDTGELFF.

V is TRBV28 and J is TRBJ1-1, with D perhaps TRBD1 (5 bases). Germline loops: CDR1 MDHEN, CDR2 SYDVKM. The CDR3 runs to 12 residues. V lost 4 bases and J lost 5, with 8 bases in between. This chain's CDR3 is CASSSGRTEAFF. The DNA for the CDR3 is TGTGCCAGCAGTTCAGGGAGGACTGAAGCTTTCTTT.

This clone was observed once. This chain joins TRBV19 and TRBJ2-3; 10 bases are shared with TRBD2. In germline, CDR1 is LNHDA, CDR2 SQIVND (reference sequence). CDR3 length equals 16 residues. Trimming took 4 bases from V and 0 from J; bases not matched to a gene: 4. This CDR3 is CASSRLLAGSTDTQYF. In DNA form, the CDR3 reads TGTGCCAGTAGTAGGCTACTAGCGGGGAGCACAGATACGCAGTATTTT.

V usage is TRBV19 and J usage is TRBJ1-5; D uncertain. Between the trimmed V and J ends, which lost 2 bases and 4 bases, there was a span of 15 bases. CDR1 is LNHDA, CDR2 SQIVND, per germline (reference sequence). The CDR3 runs to 16 residues. The CDR3 reads CASSITEGRSNQPQHF. DNA for the CDR3: TGTGCCAGTAGTATAACGGAGGGCCGGTCAAATCAGCCCCAGCATTTT.

The V call is TRBV4-3, the J call TRBJ2-7; 7 nucleotides line up with TRBD1. The germline gives CDR1 LGHNA, CDR2 YSLEER. V shed 4 bases and J 1 base; nucleotides not matched to a gene: 7. The CDR3 has 15 residues. The CDR3 DNA sequence: TGCGCCAGCAGCCGCGGACCGGGACAGTCCTACGAGCAGTACTTC. Its protein product is CASSRGPGQSYEQYF.